What follows are 5 T cell receptor beta chains derived from one specimen sequenced in a study of regulatory T cells in long-lasting Graves disease. This sample's time point: newly diagnosed GD, antithyroid drugs for less than 3 months. The TCR library used RNA extracted from PBMCs. Investigators prepared the TCR beta libraries by applying iRepertoire HTBI primers and Arm-PCR of CDR3 regions. One entry per CDR3 protein results from TCRdb running MiXCR on the multiplex PCR reads. Of under 450,000 distinct CDR3 sequences listed, 15% to 20% are singletons. Separately, the same data were catalogued under a study of T cells in Graves' hyperthyroidism and ophthalmopathy.

The source was peripheral blood mononuclear cells (PBMCs), collected at new diagnosis, from a patient treated with antithyroid drugs. These receptors all come from a woman in her late teens or twenties with Graves disease.

This clonotype occurred many times. The V call is TRBV5-1, the J call TRBJ1-4; D remains ambiguous. V was pared by 4 bases and J by 15 bases, with 19 bases between. Germline values: CDR1 SGHRS, CDR2 YFSETQ. The CDR3 consists of 13 residues. Written as DNA, the CDR3 is TGCGCCAGCAGCCCTACCACGACCTCGAGGGTGTTTTTT. This translates into CASSPTTTSRVFF.

This clonotype was observed many times. The J gene is TRBJ2-5, the V gene TRBV7-8, with D possibly TRBD1 on 5 matching bases. Per germline, CDR1 SGHVS and CDR2 FQNEAQ. The CDR3 loop spans 15 amino acids. V was clipped by 5 bases and J by 5 bases, with 18 bases between them. The DNA for the CDR3 is TGTGCCAGCAGCCAGCTAAGCAGGGCTGCGGAGACCCAGTACTTC. This codes for CASSQLSRAAETQYF.

This clonotype was seen a handful of times. The rearrangement links TRBV7-9 to TRBJ1-2; a possible D gene is TRBD1 (5 bases). V was clipped by 8 bases and J by 1 base, with 8 bases between them. CDR3 length: 12 residues. The germline V gene encodes CDR1 SEHNR and CDR2 FQNEAQ (reference sequence). The CDR3, as DNA: TGTGCCAGCGGACACCTTAACTATGGCTACACCTTC. This sequence encodes CASGHLNYGYTF.

This clonotype was observed at least ten times. V gene TRBV4-2 combines with J gene TRBJ2-1; 8 positions agree with TRBD2. V was pared by 0 bases and J by 1 base, with 2 bases of the junction left unmatched. Germline V gene data show CDR1 as LGHNA and CDR2 as YNFKEQ. This CDR3 region has 16 residues. CDR3 in amino acids: CASSQESGGSYNEQFF. The CDR3 nucleotides read TGTGCCAGCAGCCAAGAAAGCGGGGGTTCCTACAATGAGCAGTTCTTC.

This clonotype was seen only a few times. The J gene is TRBJ1-5, the V gene TRBV29-1; tentative D call: TRBD1 (5 bases). With 4 bases removed from V and 0 bases from J, the gap between germline ends came to 16 bases. Germline-derived CDR1 and CDR2 are SQVTM and ANQGSEA. The CDR3 extends over 16 amino acids. CDR3 sequence: CSVAEGGGYSNQPQHF. The CDR3 DNA follows: TGCAGCGTTGCCGAGGGCGGGGGTTATAGCAATCAGCCCCAGCATTTT.